These T cell receptor beta chains were read from a single sample in a study of T cell responses to AZD1222 COVID-19 vaccine. Clones were sequenced by immunoSEQ multiplex PCR, and TCRdb holds only the in-frame ones, with some missing. In the table there are 120,000 or so clones, about 90% of which are singletons. The input for sequencing was peripheral blood, taken on day 0 of AZD1222 vaccination. The source is an adult in good health. Each CDR3 is given with its conserved first and last residue.

>TRBJ2-7|TRBV7-8
CASSPGDVWDF
>TRBJ2-3|TRBV29-1
CSVESGFPDTQYF
>TRBJ2-7|TRBV3-1/TRBV3-2
CASSQDGGFHPNEQYF
>TRBJ2-7|TRBV6-2/TRBV6-3
CASSPTREQYF
>TRBJ2-3|TRBV6-5
CASTLRRVTDTQYF
>TRBJ1-1|TRBV19
CASSFGQRMNTEAFF
>TRBJ2-1|TRBV2
CASSERRLKDNEQFF
>TRBJ2-4|TRBV28
CASRLTGIDIQYF
>TRBJ2-1|TRBV5-8
CASSPRTGFGNEQFF
>TRBJ2-1|TRBV28
CASGWRNEQFF
>TRBJ1-3|TRBV23-1
CASSLNRDRGPPSSGNTIYF
>TRBJ2-7|TRBV5-4
CASSSDTVYEQYF
>TRBJ1-5|TRBV10-2
CASSWSGGTSQPQHF
>TRBJ1-4|TRBV4-2
CASSPLSGGEKLFF
>TRBJ2-2|TRBV7-8
CASRTFPGEVGELFF
>TRBJ1-1|TRBV5-1
CASSLWSGGTEAFF